The 17 T cell receptor beta chains given below trace back to one sample, sequenced in a study of blood T cell repertoires in COVID-19. TCRdb's table, derived via immunoSEQ multiplex PCR, lists solely in-frame clones and lacks some. The table shows some 200,000 clones, with 80% occurring only once. The sequenced material came from PBMCs or T cells enriched from blood (not recorded which). The receptors stem from a woman aged 35 to 49 with acute COVID-19.

This chain's CDR3 is CAWSRQGGYTF. CDR3 coding DNA: TGTGCCTGGAGCAGACAGGGCGGCTACACCTTC. V is TRBV30 and J is TRBJ1-2; TRBD1 matches 7 bases. The CDR3 runs to 11 residues. Germline CDR1 GTSNPN, CDR2 SVGIG (reference sequence). The V segment lost 3 bases and the J segment 8 bases; nucleotides outside the gene matches: 3.

V and J are TRBV7-9 and TRBJ2-3; TRBD2 aligns across 9 bases. The trim removed 3 bases at V and 5 bases at J, leaving 9 bases unmatched. This CDR3 has 16 amino acids. CDR1 is SEHNR, CDR2 FQNEAQ, per germline (reference sequence). Here the CDR3 reads CASSLDKSGRRDTQYF. Here the CDR3 DNA reads TGTGCCAGCAGCTTGGATAAGAGCGGGAGGAGAGATACGCAGTATTTT.

This chain joins TRBV27 and TRBJ2-1; perhaps TRBD1 as D (6 bases). Germline values: CDR1 MNHEY, CDR2 SMNVEV (reference sequence). The CDR3 runs to 13 residues. The V gene lost 5 bases and the J gene lost 7 bases, with 12 bases spanning the gap. Written as DNA, the CDR3 is TGTGCCAGCAGTGTAACAGGGCGAAATGAGCAGTTCTTC. Its protein is CASSVTGRNEQFF.

The chain has TRBV27 and TRBJ1-4, with a tentative D call TRBD1 (6 bases). The CDR3 is made up of 13 amino acids. Germline values: CDR1 MNHEY, CDR2 SMNVEV (reference sequence). V lost 6 bases to trimming and J lost 6 bases, with 11 bases between them. CDR3 in amino acids: CASSRGSDEKLFF. In nucleotides, the CDR3 is TGTGCCAGCAGCAGGGGCTCTGATGAAAAACTGTTTTTT.

Points on this clone: This same CDR3 is encoded by further DNA sequences in the sample. For the CDR3, the DNA is TGCAGCGTTGGTGGGACTCCCTACGAGCAGTACTTC. Translated, it gives CSVGGTPYEQYF. The chain has TRBV29-1 and TRBJ2-7, with a weak D call TRBD2 (6 bases). Per the germline V gene, CDR1 is SQVTM and CDR2 is ANQGSEA. CDR3 size: 12 residues. Trimming removed 4 bases from V and 2 bases from J, with 9 bases in between.

V usage is TRBV6-5 and J usage is TRBJ1-5, with D unclear. Germline V gives CDR1 MNHEY, CDR2 SVGAGI. V lost 10 bases and J lost 3, with 13 bases in between. The CDR3 consists of 13 residues. CDR3 coding DNA: TGTGCCACCAAAACCGGTCCCAATCAGCCCCAGCATTTT. It codes for CATKTGPNQPQHF.

Concerning this clone itself: Other DNA sequences in the same sample also yield this CDR3. The rearrangement joins TRBV19 to TRBJ2-1, with D perhaps matching TRBD2 (5 bases). In germline, CDR1 is LNHDA, CDR2 SQIVND (reference sequence). The CDR3 runs to 14 residues. V was trimmed by 3 bases and J by 4 bases, leaving 10 bases between them. CDR3 in DNA: TGTGCCAGTAGTATCGGTGGGAGATACAATGAGCAGTTCTTC. This codes for CASSIGGRYNEQFF.

This rearrangement joins TRBV2 to TRBJ2-7, with 7 bases that match TRBD1. V dropped 8 bases and J dropped 7; count of bases not matched to a gene: 14. The CDR3 extends over 14 amino acids. CDR1 and CDR2 (germline): SNHLY, FYNNEI. CDR3 nucleotides: TGTGCCAGCCTGGATAGGACAGGCTTGGGGGAGCAGTACTTC. Translated, it gives CASLDRTGLGEQYF.

The genes are TRBV6-2 or TRBV6-3 and TRBJ1-1; TRBD1 matches 9 bases. V shed 2 bases, J shed 2 bases, and the junction held 12 bases outside the gene matches. Germline V gene lookup returns CDR1 MNHEY and CDR2 SVGEGT. CDR3 length: 18 residues. The chain's CDR3 is CASSYIIGGTGYNTEAFF. DNA of the CDR3: TGTGCCAGCAGTTACATCATCGGCGGGACAGGGTATAACACTGAAGCTTTCTTT.

This clone turned up a few times. This chain joins TRBV5-1 and TRBJ1-5; tentative D call: TRBD1 (6 bases). This CDR3 is built from 14 residues. V lost 3 bases to trimming and J lost 3 bases, with 10 bases between them. CDR1 is SGHRS, CDR2 YFSETQ, per germline. CDR3 DNA sequence: TGCGCCAGCAGCTACGGACAGCCCAATCAGCCCCAGCATTTT. Protein: CASSYGQPNQPQHF.

The V call is TRBV27, the J call TRBJ2-5, with 10 positions matching TRBD2. The trim removed 3 bases at V and 3 bases at J, leaving 13 bases unmatched. In germline, CDR1 is MNHEY, CDR2 SMNVEV (reference sequence). This CDR3 spans 18 amino acids. The CDR3 here is CASSFRRGLAGDKETQYF. The CDR3 nucleotides are TGTGCCAGCAGTTTTCGTCGCGGGCTAGCGGGAGATAAAGAGACCCAGTACTTC.

The V call is TRBV30, the J call TRBJ1-1; possibly TRBD1 for D (6 bases). This CDR3 comprises 12 residues. From germline, CDR1 is GTSNPN and CDR2 SVGIG (reference sequence). V shed 1 base and J shed 4 bases, with 7 bases lying between them. In DNA, the CDR3 is TGTGCCTGGAGTGGGACAGTCACTGAAGCTTTCTTT. Encoded protein: CAWSGTVTEAFF.

The chain combines TRBV9 with TRBJ1-3; D is uncertain. Trimming stripped 4 bases from V and 1 base from J, with 18 bases between. This CDR3 region has 17 residues. CDR1 is SGDLS, CDR2 YYNGEE, per germline. CDR3 nucleotides: TGTGCCAGCAGCCCCCAGACACGAAGGTTTTCTGGAAACACCATATATTTT. Protein sequence: CASSPQTRRFSGNTIYF. Drawing the rest from reference TRBV9 and TRBJ1-3, the complete variable domain is DSGVTQTPKHLITATGQRVTLRCSPRSGDLSVYWYQQSLDQGLQFLIQYYNGEERAKGNILERFSAQQFPDLHSELNLSSLELGDSALYFCASSPQTRRFSGNTIYFGEGSWLTVV.

This clone turned up a few times. The J gene is TRBJ2-1, the V gene TRBV28, with D perhaps TRBD2 (6 bases). The germline V gene has CDR1 MDHEN and CDR2 SYDVKM. Between the trimmed V and J ends, which lost 6 bases and 2 bases, there was a span of 17 bases. This CDR3 has 16 amino acids. The CDR3 nucleotides read TGTGCCAGCAGGGGTAGCGGACGGACTACCTACAATGAGCAGTTCTTC. Translation: CASRGSGRTTYNEQFF. Full variable domain (missing parts from reference TRBV28 and TRBJ2-1): DVKVTQSSRYLVKRTGEKVFLECVQDMDHENMFWYRQDPGLGLRLIYFSYDVKMKEKGDIPEGYSVSREKKERFSLILESASTNQTSMYLCASRGSGRTTYNEQFFGPGTRLTVL.

V usage is TRBV7-9 and J usage is TRBJ2-1; 9 positions match TRBD2. Germline trimming cut 5 bases from V and 4 bases from J; bases unmatched to any gene: 9. Germline V gives CDR1 SEHNR, CDR2 FQNEAQ (reference sequence). This CDR3 region has 16 residues. The CDR3 loop reads CASSEGSGGPYNEQFF. Written as DNA, the CDR3 is TGTGCCAGCAGCGAGGGTAGCGGGGGACCTTACAATGAGCAGTTCTTC.

Written as DNA, the CDR3 is TGCGCCAGCAGCTTGTCACAGGGAACTGAAGCTTTCTTT. It yields the protein CASSLSQGTEAFF. This chain joins TRBV5-1 and TRBJ1-1; possibly TRBD1 for D (6 bases). Per germline, CDR1 SGHRS and CDR2 YFSETQ. The CDR3 has 13 amino acids. With 1 base removed from V and 5 bases from J, the gap between germline ends came to 9 bases.

V and J are TRBV25-1 and TRBJ1-4, with 12 positions matching TRBD1. The CDR3 runs to 16 residues. The germline CDR1 and CDR2 sequences are MGHDK and SYGVNS. Germline trimming cut 4 bases from V and 7 bases from J; bases unmatched to any gene: 7. CDR3 residues: CASSASGQGAGEKLFF. The CDR3 DNA follows: TGTGCCAGCAGTGCCTCGGGACAGGGGGCAGGTGAAAAACTGTTTTTT.